This TCR beta chain was captured in a study of OX40 agonist ivuxolimab in advanced cancers. Across the study: Patients assigned to dose escalation were diagnosed with hepatocellular carcinoma, melanoma, renal cell or head and neck cancer.

Comments on this clone: Antigen unknown.

Profiled with immunoSEQ multiplex PCR; TCRdb holds only in-frame clones, not every one. Of about 18,000 clones listed, 85% to 90% are singletons. The CDR3 runs to 13 residues. The V end lost 0 bases, the J end lost 6 bases, and 11 bases lay between the germline ends. In germline, CDR1 is GTSNPN, CDR2 SVGIG (reference sequence). Study results and limitations: Average numbers of expanded clones were greater in CD8+ T cells than in CD4+. Several nonresponders also turned out to have low normalized T-cell clonal expansion.

The sequence derives from an adult with an advanced solid tumor such as melanoma, head and neck, liver or kidney cancer. The specimen comprised CD4+ or CD8+ T cells sorted from blood, sampled in a trial of the OX40 agonist ivuxolimab. The rearrangement uses TRBV30 and TRBJ1-2; D gene unclear. CDR3 region: CAWSVDVNHGYTF. The CDR3 DNA reads TGTGCCTGGAGTGTAGACGTCAACCATGGCTACACCTTC.